In this sample, the clone carrying this T cell receptor (beta chain) turned up a few times. The sample comes from a study of PD-1 blockade in classical Hodgkin lymphoma. Using immunoSEQ multiplex PCR, the repertoire was profiled, and TCRdb retains in-frame clones only, with some absent. The table lists approximately 70,000 clones, over 90% of them singletons. The CDR3 is 14 amino acids. Deletions cut 7 bases from V and 0 bases from J, with 13 bases between. Germline V CDR1 and CDR2: LNHDA, SQIVND (reference sequence). Time point: newly diagnosed, previously untreated cHL patient sample. This receptor was identified in a human donor with classical Hodgkin lymphoma. Sequencing was performed on peripheral blood mononuclear cells (PBMCs). The chain is built from TRBV19 and TRBJ2-7; D is uncertain. CDR3 region: CASTPLSFSYEQYF. The CDR3, as DNA: TGTGCCAGTACCCCACTCAGCTTCTCCTACGAGCAGTACTTC.